The clone carrying this TCR beta chain was counted a single time. Antigen unknown. These data come from a study of cytomegalovirus exposure and HLA in healthy donors. Study-wide results and limits: Most observed TCR sequences were rare, whereas some public TCRs were detected in many donors. Both high specificity and high sensitivity reportedly marked the classifier's diagnosis of cytomegalovirus status. In vitro, a few CMV-associated chains proved specific for CMV antigens. The TCR clusters that emerged in the first cohort tended, a later analysis found, to co-occur in the 120 or so validation repertoires.

Libraries were prepared by immunoSEQ multiplex PCR; TCRdb keeps only in-frame clonotypes and omits some of them. The top ten hold roughly 5.4% of the sample, which has over 200,000 clones, approximately 87% seen once. With V trimmed by 2 bases and J by 6 bases, 7 bases remained unmatched. This CDR3 comprises 14 residues. Germline-derived CDR1 and CDR2 are GTSNPN and SVGIG (reference sequence). The source is a woman aged 18 to 35 in good health and CMV-seronegative. This sequence joins TRBV30 and TRBJ1-5; 7 nucleotides line up with TRBD1. Input material: PBMCs. DNA of the CDR3: TGTGCCTGGAGTTACGGACAGGTTAGTCAGCCCCAGCATTTT. This sequence encodes CAWSYGQVSQPQHF.